This T cell receptor (beta chain) was retrieved from a study of T cell responses to AZD1222 COVID-19 vaccine. Method: immunoSEQ multiplex PCR; TCRdb's copy keeps in-frame clones and lacks some. The data contain some 30,000 clones, around 84% of them singletons. In germline, CDR1 is GTSNPN, CDR2 SVGIG (reference sequence). The CDR3 is made up of 14 amino acids. The ends were cut back, 3 bases at V and 2 bases at J, with 13 bases in the middle. The sequenced sample was peripheral blood, obtained 28 days after the second AZD1222 dose. The chain employs TRBV30 and TRBJ1-2; no reliable D call. This receptor was obtained from an adult who received the AZD1222 COVID-19 vaccine. The DNA for the CDR3 is TGTGCCTGGAGCCCATCTGTCGCGAACTATGGCTACACCTTC. Translating it yields CAWSPSVANYGYTF. Looking up the rest from reference TRBV30 and TRBJ1-2 gives the full variable domain: SQTIHQWPATLVQPVGSPLSLECTVEGTSNPNLYWYRQAAGRGLQLLFYSVGIGQISSEVPQNLSASRPQDRQFILSSKKLLLSDSGFYLCAWSPSVANYGYTFGSGTRLTVV.